This T cell receptor beta chain was observed in a study of T cell clonotyping in hematopoietic cell transplantation. General study points: Graft donor and pretransplant recipient Inverse Simpson Index values predicted broader posttransplant TCR diversity.

Assay used: immunoSEQ multiplex PCR; TCRdb lists only in-frame clones, some missing. The sample holds roughly 42,000 clones, approximately 94% seen once. Remarks on this clone: Its antigen is still unknown.

Germline assignment: CDR1 MNHEY and CDR2 SVGAGI. Trimming shortened V by 0 bases and J by 7 bases, and 12 bases separated the two germline ends. This CDR3 contains 14 residues. Sequencing used peripheral blood mononuclear cells. This TCR was recovered from a woman in her 50s in good health. Some clones in this sample may be carry-over from other donors' samples. The J gene is TRBJ2-5, the V gene TRBV6-5; D ambiguous. CDR3 sequence (DNA): TGTGCCAGCAGTTACTCGAGGACCCCAGGGACCCAGTACTTC. This gives the protein CASSYSRTPGTQYF.